A selection of T cell receptor beta chains follows, all from one sample in a study of response to subunit inactivated influenza vaccine. One entry per CDR3 protein, called by TCRdb with MiXCR from the RT-PCR reads. Among about 570,000 distinct CDR3 sequences listed, about 11% were seen once. These data are also associated with another study on T cells expressing NK-cell markers.

The specimen was PBMCs from blood, collected on the day of vaccination. These receptors were taken from a man in his forties or fifties who received an inactivated influenza vaccine. The CDR3 runs from the conserved cysteine through the conserved F or W. D genes are given only for firm matches. A row's size may be missing; if present it is once, few, many or a size class.

TRBJ2-3 few 12 - TRBV12-3/TRBV12-4 TGTGCCAGCAGTTTGTCAGCTGGGACGCAGTATTTT CASSLSAGTQYF
TRBJ2-3 few 16 TRBD2 TRBV7-2 TGTGCCAGCAGCCCTCGACTAGCGGGTGTCTCAGATACGCAGTATTTT CASSPRLAGVSDTQYF
TRBJ1-3 - 13 - TRBV5-1 TGCGCCAGCAGCTTGAATCCCGGGGACACCATATATTTT CASSLNPGDTIYF
TRBJ2-3 - 17 - TRBV20-1 TGCAGTGCTAGGCCCTCCCCAATCGAATTAAGCACAGATACGCAGTATTTT CSARPSPIELSTDTQYF
TRBJ2-4 many 15 TRBD2 TRBV12-3/TRBV12-4 TGTGCCAGCAGTCTGGACGGGAGGGCCAAAAACATTCAGTACTTC CASSLDGRAKNIQYF
TRBJ2-1 many 15 - TRBV5-6 TGTGCCAGCAGCCTTCGACTAGATTCCTACAATGAGCAGTTCTTC CASSLRLDSYNEQFF
TRBJ1-1 - 15 - TRBV5-1 TGCGCCAGCAGCTCCTTGACTCCGGAGAACACTGAAGCTTTCTTT CASSSLTPENTEAFF
TRBJ2-2 - 16 - TRBV11-2 TGTGCCAGCGATGCTAAGGACAACGGCGGCACCGGGGAGCTGTTTTTT CASDAKDNGGTGELFF
TRBJ2-5 few 14 TRBD2 TRBV20-1 TGCAGTGCCGAGGGGCTAGCGGGCCAAGAGACCCAGTACTTC CSAEGLAGQETQYF
TRBJ2-3 - 12 TRBD1 TRBV6-2/TRBV6-3 TGTGCCACCATGACAGGGGGCTCTACGCAGTATTTT CATMTGGSTQYF
TRBJ2-4 few 14 TRBD2 TRBV28 TGTGCCAGCAGTTTTGCGGGACTAGCGGACATTCAGTACTTC CASSFAGLADIQYF
TRBJ2-1 few 15 TRBD2 TRBV4-3 TGCGCCAGCAGCCGAGCGGGGGGGCCTGAAGATGAGCAGTTCTTC CASSRAGGPEDEQFF
TRBJ1-5 many 14 TRBD1 TRBV12-3/TRBV12-4 TGTGCCAGCACCCTGACAGGGAACAATCAGCCCCAGCATTTT CASTLTGNNQPQHF
TRBJ2-5 few 14 - TRBV28 TGTGCCAGCAGTTCAACGGGAGCTGTAGAGACCCAGTACTTC CASSSTGAVETQYF
TRBJ1-5 few 15 - TRBV7-2 TGTGCCAGCAGCTTTGGGACACCTAGCAATCAGCCCCAGCATTTT CASSFGTPSNQPQHF
TRBJ2-2 few 16 - TRBV5-1 TGCGCCAGCAGCTTAGCCCCCAGGGGAGTCACCGGGGAGCTGTTTTTT CASSLAPRGVTGELFF
TRBJ1-2 few 13 - TRBV20-1 TGCAGTGCGCGGCGGGACCTTGGCGATGGCTACACCTTC CSARRDLGDGYTF
TRBJ2-3 few 19 TRBD2 TRBV28 TGTGCCAGCAGTCAGCCTCCGGGACTAGCGGGCTTTTTTTTCGATACGCAGTATTTT CASSQPPGLAGFFFDTQYF
TRBJ2-5 - 16 TRBD2 TRBV12-3/TRBV12-4 TGTGCCAGCAGATTTACGAGCGGGGGGGCCATAGAGACCCAGTACTTC CASRFTSGGAIETQYF
TRBJ2-7 - 12 - TRBV7-9 TGTGCCAGCAGCTCAGGGTTAATCGAGCAGTACTTC CASSSGLIEQYF
TRBJ2-3 - 15 TRBD1 TRBV5-1 TGCGCCAGCAGCTTGGTATGGACAGGCCAAGATACGCAGTATTTT CASSLVWTGQDTQYF
TRBJ2-5 - 15 - TRBV5-6 TGTGCCAGCAGCTTACTAGCTCCGAGCCAAGAGACCCAGTACTTC CASSLLAPSQETQYF